These 11 T cell receptor beta chains were sequenced from one sample in a study of PD-1 blockade in mismatch repair-deficient tumors. Sequencing used immunoSEQ multiplex PCR; TCRdb keeps in-frame clones, though not all of them. Of some 48,000 clones listed, approximately 84% are singletons. The specimen was peripheral blood, collected approximately 20 weeks after starting pembrolizumab. The receptors stem from an adult with mismatch repair-deficient cancer.

The V call is TRBV19, the J call TRBJ1-2, with D unclear. CDR1 and CDR2 from the germline V gene are LNHDA and SQIVND (reference sequence). V was clipped by 3 bases and J by 7 bases, with 15 bases between them. The CDR3 contains 14 residues. The chain's CDR3 is CASSIQSPTSGYTF. The CDR3 DNA sequence: TGTGCCAGTAGTATTCAGAGCCCCACGAGTGGCTACACCTTC.

The CDR3 DNA sequence: TGTGCCAGTAGTAAGAGGGGCAGCTATGGCTACACCTTC. This codes for CASSKRGSYGYTF. The J gene is TRBJ1-2, the V gene TRBV19, with D maybe TRBD1 (5 bases). Trimming removed 4 bases at V and 4 bases at J, with 10 bases between. The CDR3 totals 13 residues. Per the germline V gene, CDR1 is LNHDA and CDR2 is SQIVND (reference sequence).

The chain combines TRBV10-1 with TRBJ2-2, with TRBD2 identical over 7 bases. The germline gives CDR1 WNHNN, CDR2 SYGVQD (reference sequence). This CDR3 comprises 14 residues. V lost 2 bases, J lost 4 bases, and 1 base stayed unmatched. DNA of the CDR3: TGCGCCAGCAGTGAGGGGGGGGGCACCGGGGAGCTGTTTTTT. It yields the protein CASSEGGGTGELFF.

V usage is TRBV4-1 and J usage is TRBJ2-1, with a tentative D call TRBD2 (6 bases). The CDR3 covers 11 residues. V was trimmed by 4 bases and J by 10 bases, leaving 8 bases between them. CDR1 is MGHRA, CDR2 YSYEKL, per germline. The DNA of the CDR3 is TGCGCCAGCAGCCTAGGAGGGGAGCAGTTCTTC. The encoded protein is CASSLGGEQFF.

The rearrangement joins TRBV5-4 to TRBJ2-2, with 7 bases that match TRBD2. CDR3 length equals 16 residues. V lost 5 bases, J lost 2 bases, and 9 bases stayed unmatched. Germline lookup yields CDR1 SGHNT and CDR2 YYREEE (reference sequence). The CDR3 DNA follows: TGTGCCAGCAGTCCCGGGAGCGGGATAAACACCGGGGAGCTGTTTTTT. This codes for CASSPGSGINTGELFF. Full variable domain (remainder filled in from reference TRBV5-4 and TRBJ2-2): ETGVTQSPTHLIKTRGQQVTLRCSSQSGHNTVSWYQQALGQGPQFIFQYYREEENGRGNFPPRFSGLQFPNYSSELNVNALELDDSALYLCASSPGSGINTGELFFGEGSRLTVL.

The chain couples TRBV2 to TRBJ1-2; 7 nucleotides match TRBD1. Germline V gives CDR1 SNHLY, CDR2 FYNNEI. The V gene end was trimmed by 3 bases and the J gene end by 8 bases; junction bases not matched to a gene: 6. The CDR3 consists of 13 residues. CDR3 nucleotide sequence: TGTGCCAGCAGTGAGACAGGGAGCGCGGGCTACACCTTC. Its protein product is CASSETGSAGYTF.

This chain joins TRBV6-6 and TRBJ2-7, with a possible D match to TRBD1 (5 bases). Trimming took 2 bases from V and 1 from J, leaving 9 bases between them. This CDR3 has 14 amino acids. Germline V lookup: CDR1 MNHNY, CDR2 SVGAGI (reference sequence). CDR3 in amino acids: CASSYRQFSYEQYF. In nucleotides, the CDR3 is TGTGCCAGCAGTTACCGACAGTTTTCCTACGAGCAGTACTTC.

The chain couples TRBV9 to TRBJ2-3; 7 bases match TRBD2. Unmatched junction bases numbered 4, after V lost 1 base and J lost 5 bases. The CDR3 has 14 amino acids. Germline CDR1 and CDR2: SGDLS and YYNGEE. DNA of the CDR3: TGTGCCAGCAGCGTATCGTGGGAGGGAGATACGCAGTATTTT. It codes for CASSVSWEGDTQYF. The full variable domain, in which reference TRBV9 and TRBJ2-3 provide the parts outside the CDR3, is DSGVTQTPKHLITATGQRVTLRCSPRSGDLSVYWYQQSLDQGLQFLIQYYNGEERAKGNILERFSAQQFPDLHSELNLSSLELGDSALYFCASSVSWEGDTQYFGPGTRLTVL.

The chain employs TRBV7-3 and TRBJ2-7; D might be TRBD1 (5 bases). The CDR3 totals 13 residues. Germline CDR1 and CDR2: SGHTA and FQGTGA. Trimming cost V 3 bases and J 1 base, with 7 bases left between them. CDR3 region: CASSFRQSYEQYF. CDR3 bases: TGTGCCAGCAGCTTCCGACAGTCCTACGAGCAGTACTTC.

The genes are TRBV11-3 and TRBJ1-5; D gene uncertain. With 5 bases removed from V and 0 bases from J, the gap between germline ends came to 14 bases. This CDR3 has 16 amino acids. CDR1 SGHNT and CDR2 YENEEA come from the germline V gene. For the CDR3, the DNA is TGTGCCAGCAGCCAAGGACGGCTCAATAGCAATCAGCCCCAGCATTTT. The encoded protein is CASSQGRLNSNQPQHF. Complete variable domain (other parts from reference TRBV11-3 and TRBJ1-5): EAGVVQSPRYKIIEKKQPVAFWCNPISGHNTLYWYLQNLGQGPELLIRYENEEAVDDSQLPKDRFSAERLKGVDSTLKIQPAELGDSAVYLCASSQGRLNSNQPQHFGDGTRLSIL.

The CDR3 loop is CASRASRGLYNEQFF. The CDR3 nucleotides read TGTGCCAGCAGGGCCAGCAGGGGCCTCTACAATGAGCAGTTCTTC. The rearrangement joins TRBV2 to TRBJ2-1; D might be TRBD1 (6 bases). Germline V lookup: CDR1 SNHLY, CDR2 FYNNEI. The ends were cut back, 6 bases at V and 3 bases at J, with 15 bases in the middle. CDR3 length: 15 residues.